The clone carrying this T cell receptor (beta chain) was observed many times. Its antigen is unidentified. The record originates from a study of blood T cells in healthy people across ages. Study-wide results and limits: The study found more naive CD4+ cells and higher diversity in long-lived than aged donors. Changes in expanded clonotypes were possibly confounded, as the CMV status of donors was unknown.

Alongside a J-beta primer mix, a sample-barcoded 5' primer served in a second PCR lasting roughly 7 to 11 cycles. A template-switch adaptor with 12 random nucleotides tagged each cDNA molecule. Every sample returned 2.5 million or more CDR3-containing paired-end reads. TCRdb reprocessed the 5' RACE reads via MiXCR and lists one record per CDR3 protein. The sample lists hundreds of thousands of distinct CDR3 sequences; approximately 30% were seen once. V dropped 7 bases and J dropped 6 bases, with 13 bases sitting between them. This CDR3 comprises 14 residues. The germline CDR1 and CDR2 sequences are MNHEY and SVGAGI.

The sequence came from a woman older than 75 in good health. Sequencing used blood. The genes are TRBV6-5 and TRBJ1-6; D is perhaps TRBD1 (6 bases). This CDR3 reads CASTSGAGNSPLHF. CDR3 bases: TGTGCCAGCACCTCAGGGGCTGGTAATTCACCCCTCCACTTT.